The 17 T cell receptor beta chains in this list originate from one sample, sequenced in a study of beta chain features in type 1 diabetes. The entirety of the isolated RNA underwent reverse transcription, so expressed TCRB transcripts were sequenced. Sequenced by immunoSEQ multiplex PCR; TCRdb stores in-frame clones only, minus some. The data show roughly 610,000 clones, with around 15% seen just once and about 0.086% held by the top ten. Sequencing was done on a sample of naive CD4+ T cells from blood. The receptors come from a man in his late teens or twenties in good health.

This clone was counted a few times. The chain couples TRBV29-1 to TRBJ1-5; a possible D gene is TRBD1 (5 bases). The CDR3 length is 13 residues. Germline CDR1 is SQVTM and CDR2 is ANQGSEA. V lost 4 bases to trimming and J lost 7 bases, with 14 bases between them. The CDR3 DNA sequence: TGCAGCGTTGCCGGCCATCAGGGACAGCCCCAGCATTTT. Protein sequence: CSVAGHQGQPQHF.

This clone was seen only a few times. V is TRBV9 and J is TRBJ2-1; TRBD2 matches at 8 bases. The ends lost 2 bases at V and 2 bases at J; junction bases unmatched: 3. CDR1 and CDR2 (germline): SGDLS, YYNGEE. The CDR3 runs 15 residues. The chain's CDR3 is CASSVRGGPYNEQFF. In DNA form, the CDR3 reads TGTGCCAGCAGCGTCCGCGGGGGGCCCTACAATGAGCAGTTCTTC.

The chain has TRBV27 and TRBJ1-1; a weak D match, TRBD1 (6 bases). Germline assignment: CDR1 MNHEY and CDR2 SMNVEV (reference sequence). Between the trimmed V and J ends, which lost 11 bases and 10 bases, there was a span of 20 bases. The length of the CDR3 is 12 residues. The CDR3 loop reads CAAGKTQGVAFF. In DNA form, the CDR3 reads TGTGCCGCCGGGAAAACACAGGGAGTAGCTTTCTTT.

V is TRBV13 and J is TRBJ2-5, with 12 nucleotides matching TRBD1. The J call is doubtful: the DNA matches TRBJ2-7 better. The CDR3 contains 17 residues. Germline V gene sequence: CDR1 PRHDT, CDR2 FYEKMQ (reference sequence). CDR3 residues: CASSAGTGGQSSYEQYF. The CDR3 DNA is TGTGCCAGCAGCGCAGGGACAGGGGGCCAGAGCTCCTACGAGCAGTACTTC.

The V and J genes are TRBV6-1 and TRBJ2-7; 7 bases line up with TRBD2. Trimming removed 0 bases from V and 7 bases from J; junction bases left unmatched: 6. There are 14 residues in the CDR3. Germline-derived CDR1 and CDR2 are MNHNS and SASEGT. The CDR3 DNA sequence: TGTGCCAGCAGTGAAGCGTCCGGGAGGCAAGAGCAGTACTTC. It is translated as CASSEASGRQEQYF.

This clone has more than one count but fewer than ten. The chain uses TRBV11-2 and TRBJ1-6; D remains unclear. The V end lost 5 bases, the J end lost 7 bases, and 12 bases lay between the germline ends. Germline values: CDR1 SGHAT, CDR2 FQNNGV. There are 14 residues in the CDR3. The CDR3 DNA reads as TGTGCCAGCAGCGTCGGAGGCAGAAATTCACCCCTCCACTTT. Its translation: CASSVGGRNSPLHF.

This clone has only one observation. This chain uses TRBV19 with TRBJ2-3, with TRBD1 identical over 9 bases. After removal of 9 bases from V and 1 base from J, the junction contained 8 bases not matched to a gene. CDR1 LNHDA and CDR2 SQIVND come from the germline V gene (reference sequence). This CDR3 contains 15 residues. The CDR3 is CASDRGRARTDTQYF. In DNA, the CDR3 is TGTGCCAGCGACAGGGGGAGGGCACGCACAGATACGCAGTATTTT.

The chain carries TRBV7-9 and TRBJ1-4, with D unresolved. The CDR3 runs 15 residues. Trimming stripped 5 bases from V and 0 bases from J, with 10 bases between. The germline gives CDR1 SEHNR, CDR2 FQNEAQ (reference sequence). This chain's CDR3 is CASSVGGATNEKLFF. CDR3 coding DNA: TGTGCCAGCAGCGTGGGTGGAGCAACTAATGAAAAACTGTTTTTT.

This sequence joins TRBV5-1 and TRBJ1-2, with 11 bases that match TRBD1. CDR1 is SGHRS and CDR2 is YFSETQ in the germline V gene. The CDR3 is 16 residues long. After removal of 0 bases from V and 8 bases from J, the junction contained 9 bases not matched to a gene. This CDR3 is CASSLVPRDRGKGYTF. CDR3 nucleotides: TGCGCCAGCAGCTTGGTCCCACGGGACAGGGGGAAGGGCTACACCTTC.

This clone was counted only a few times. The V call is TRBV10-3, the J call TRBJ2-7, with D possibly TRBD2 on 5 matching bases. Germline lookup yields CDR1 ENHRY and CDR2 SYGVKD. V was pared by 2 bases and J by 7 bases, with 12 bases between. This CDR3 region has 13 residues. CDR3 nucleotide sequence: TGTGCCATCAGTGAGGGCCAAACGGGAGAGCAGTACTTC. Translated: CAISEGQTGEQYF.

This rearrangement joins TRBV9 to TRBJ1-4; D is perhaps TRBD1 (5 bases). The CDR3 has 15 residues. V lost 0 bases and J lost 4, with 10 bases in between. Germline V lookup: CDR1 SGDLS, CDR2 YYNGEE. The CDR3 DNA follows: TGTGCCAGCAGCGTAGCGCCAGGGAATAATGAAAAACTGTTTTTT. Protein product: CASSVAPGNNEKLFF.

The rearrangement links TRBV28 to TRBJ2-7; weak D call: TRBD2 (5 bases). The length of the CDR3 is 15 residues. Looked up from germline, CDR1 is MDHEN and CDR2 is SYDVKM. Trimming took off 5 bases at V and 0 bases at J, with 14 bases between the two ends. Here the CDR3 reads CASSIGDSSSYEQYF. For the CDR3, the DNA is TGTGCCAGCAGTATCGGGGATTCCAGCTCCTACGAGCAGTACTTC.

V gene TRBV5-1 combines with J gene TRBJ2-7, with D uncertain. The germline V gene encodes CDR1 SGHRS and CDR2 YFSETQ. The V end was cut by 5 bases, the J end by 2 bases, with 14 bases between. The CDR3 runs to 14 residues. The CDR3 protein is CASSFSTSTYEQYF. The CDR3 DNA reads as TGCGCCAGCAGTTTTTCTACCTCGACCTACGAGCAGTACTTC.

CDR3 sequence reads: CASTFQGATYEQYF. CDR3 in DNA: TGTGCCAGCACCTTCCAGGGGGCTACTTACGAGCAGTACTTC. The chain employs TRBV2 and TRBJ2-7, with TRBD1 matching over 8 bases. V lost 7 bases and J lost 4; bases outside the gene matches: 9. Germline values: CDR1 SNHLY, CDR2 FYNNEI. This CDR3 contains 14 residues.

In this sample, this clone turned up a few times. This sequence joins TRBV28 and TRBJ1-1; possible D gene TRBD1, 6 bases. CDR1 is MDHEN, CDR2 SYDVKM, per germline. The germline V and J ends were trimmed by 7 bases and 5 bases, with 11 bases remaining between them. The CDR3 is 12 amino acids. The CDR3 sequence is CASKGGKTEAFF. CDR3 nucleotide sequence: TGTGCCAGCAAGGGGGGAAAAACTGAAGCTTTCTTT.

The table lists this clone with a few counts. The chain combines TRBV7-2 with TRBJ1-1; D is ambiguous. The ends were cut back, 2 bases at V and 1 base at J, with 5 bases in the middle. Germline-derived CDR1 and CDR2 are SGHTA and FQGNSA. This CDR3 contains 13 residues. Here the CDR3 reads CASSLLGNTEAFF. The CDR3 nucleotides are TGTGCCAGCAGCTTATTGGGGAACACTGAAGCTTTCTTT.

The chain recombines TRBV9 with TRBJ1-1; D is unresolved. Germline CDR1 SGDLS, CDR2 YYNGEE. Trimming pared 3 bases from V and 3 bases from J, leaving 12 bases between. The CDR3 is made up of 14 amino acids. CDR3 nucleotides: TGTGCCAGCAGCGAAGCCAGGACGCACACTGAAGCTTTCTTT. Translated: CASSEARTHTEAFF.